This T cell receptor beta chain was documented in a study of blood T cell repertoires in COVID-19. The table came from immunoSEQ multiplex PCR; TCRdb's copy has only in-frame clones and leaves some out. The sample holds 150,000 to 200,000 clones; roughly 80% are singletons and the top ten take 4.5% to 5.5%. V lost 6 bases and J 6 bases, leaving 20 bases between the germline ends. This CDR3 spans 15 amino acids. Germline values: CDR1 LNHDA, CDR2 SQIVND (reference sequence). This clonotype was sampled from a woman in her 30s with acute or convalescent COVID-19. Material: peripheral blood. V and J are TRBV19 and TRBJ1-2, with TRBD1 as a possible D gene (6 bases). CDR3 amino acids: CASSKSIGTINGYTF. The DNA of the CDR3 is TGTGCCAGTAGCAAGTCAATTGGGACAATCAATGGCTACACCTTC.